One sample yielded the 24 T cell receptor beta chains listed below, sequenced in a study of monozygotic twins with inflammatory bowel disease (dated by TCRdb to between 2017 and 2020). Preparation of the library involved 5' RACE. The sequencer listed for this sample is Illumina HiSeq 2500. TCRdb reprocessed the reads, so every CDR3 protein sequence counts as one entry and DNA is not shown. The record for this sample contains about 380,000 distinct CDR3 sequences. Of the sample, 2.6% falls within the top ten clones. What was sequenced was blood. These receptors were taken from a human donor with ulcerative colitis or Crohn's disease, or a healthy co-twin of an affected twin (not recorded which).

The J gene is TRBJ2-1, the V gene TRBV18; the TCRdb D gene call, TRBD1, has no DNA to confirm it. CDR3 length: 12 residues. Germline CDR1 is KGHSH and CDR2 is LQKENI. The CDR3 protein is CASSPPGTGKLF.

The chain joins TRBV9 to TRBJ2-5; TCRdb indicates TRBD1, and absent DNA this call remains unverified. This CDR3 region has 15 residues. Germline CDR1 SGDLS, CDR2 YYNGEE. The CDR3 sequence is CASSGDGGAGETQYF.

This sequence joins TRBV27 and TRBJ2-7; TCRdb selects TRBD1, and the lack of DNA leaves this call unchecked. CDR1 MNHEY and CDR2 SMNVEV come from the germline V gene (reference sequence). The length of the CDR3 is 15 residues. The CDR3 spells CASSLRGAGGYEQYF.

The chain is built from TRBV20-1 and TRBJ2-2; TCRdb indicates TRBD1, and absent DNA this call remains unverified. Germline CDR1 reads DFQATT; CDR2 reads SNEGSKA (reference sequence). The CDR3 has 15 amino acids. The CDR3 spells CSAYQSDRGIGELFF.

The J gene is TRBJ2-7, the V gene TRBV7-6. The CDR3 extends over 12 amino acids. Germline V gene data show CDR1 as SGHVS and CDR2 as FNYEAQ. The CDR3 protein is CASSLTFQPKDF.

This chain uses TRBV6-2 or TRBV6-3 with TRBJ2-1; no DNA is available, so the TRBD2 call from TCRdb remains unchecked. Germline assignment: CDR1 MNHEY and CDR2 SVGEGT. The CDR3 is made up of 21 amino acids. The CDR3 loop is CASSYRLKFAKAGGRYNEQFF.

The chain has TRBV6-2 or TRBV6-3 and TRBJ2-7; TCRdb indicates TRBD1, and absent DNA this call remains unverified. This CDR3 is 11 amino acids long. In germline, CDR1 is MNHEY, CDR2 SVGEGT. Here the CDR3 reads CARTDSYEQYF.

The rearrangement uses TRBV4-3 and TRBJ2-1; without DNA, the TCRdb call of TRBD1 cannot be checked. CDR1 is LGHNA, CDR2 YSLEER, per germline. The CDR3 is 15 residues long. CDR3 in amino acids: CASSQAGTGGNEQFF.

J is TRBJ2-2 and V is TRBV9. This CDR3 spans 15 amino acids. The germline V gene has CDR1 SGDLS and CDR2 YYNGEE. The CDR3 here is CASSVGSRGGGELFF.

The V call is TRBV27, the J call TRBJ2-4; TCRdb proposes TRBD1, but this gene call is untestable without DNA. Germline CDR1 reads MNHEY; CDR2 reads SMNVEV (reference sequence). CDR3 size: 17 residues. The CDR3 sequence is CASSDLGTGVSKNIQYF.

The V and J genes are TRBV19 and TRBJ2-7; TCRdb picks TRBD2, but there is no DNA to check that call. The CDR3 has 15 residues. CDR1 is LNHDA, CDR2 SQIVND, per germline (reference sequence). CDR3 protein: CASSIGRTSTYEQYF. Full variable domain (missing parts from reference TRBV19 and TRBJ2-7): DGGITQSPKYLFRKEGQNVTLSCEQNLNHDAMYWYRQDPGQGLRLIYYSQIVNDFQKGDIAEGYSVSREKKESFPLTVTSAQKNPTAFYLCASSIGRTSTYEQYFGPGTRLTVT.

The chain is built from TRBV5-6 and TRBJ2-3; TCRdb gives TRBD2 as the D gene, but with no DNA this cannot be confirmed. Germline loops: CDR1 SGHDT, CDR2 YYEEEE. The CDR3 length is 16 residues. CDR3 sequence: CASSLLLAGSTDTQYF.

The chain combines TRBV10-3 with TRBJ2-7; TCRdb's D gene call, TRBD1, goes unchecked for lack of DNA. The CDR3 loop spans 13 amino acids. Germline values: CDR1 ENHRY, CDR2 SYGVKD. This CDR3 reads CAINGRAGAEQYF.

J is TRBJ2-1 and V is TRBV7-2. The germline CDR1 and CDR2 sequences are SGHTA and FQGNSA. The CDR3 extends over 16 amino acids. CDR3 sequence: CASSLARLGFYNEQFF. Full variable domain (remainder filled in from reference TRBV7-2 and TRBJ2-1): GAGVSQSPSNKVTEKGKDVELRCDPISGHTALYWYRQSLGQGLEFLIYFQGNSAPDKSGLPSDRFSAERTGGSVSTLTIQRTQQEDSAVYLCASSLARLGFYNEQFFGPGTRLTVL.

The gene calls are TRBV11-1 and TRBJ2-2; the TRBD2 assignment by TCRdb is unverifiable without DNA. Germline V gene data show CDR1 as SGHAT and CDR2 as FQDESV (reference sequence). The CDR3 sequence is 18 residues long. The CDR3 loop is CASSSKDSDEANTGELFF.

The chain recombines TRBV27 with TRBJ1-2; TCRdb selects TRBD1, and the lack of DNA leaves this call unchecked. Germline loops: CDR1 MNHEY, CDR2 SMNVEV (reference sequence). The CDR3 contains 14 residues. This chain's CDR3 is CASSRGQMDYGYTF.

The gene calls are TRBV30 and TRBJ2-1; TCRdb's D gene call, TRBD2, goes unchecked for lack of DNA. The CDR3 consists of 15 residues. Germline CDR1 and CDR2: GTSNPN and SVGIG (reference sequence). CDR3 protein: CAWSRLAGAYNEQFF.

The V gene is TRBV10-3, the J gene TRBJ2-5. CDR3 length equals 14 residues. CDR1 ENHRY and CDR2 SYGVKD come from the germline V gene. The chain's CDR3 is CAISVDQLGETQYF.

The rearrangement joins TRBV5-1 to TRBJ2-5; TCRdb selects TRBD2, and the lack of DNA leaves this call unchecked. The germline gives CDR1 SGHRS, CDR2 YFSETQ. The CDR3 is made up of 16 amino acids. The CDR3 loop reads CASSLPAPLGQETQYF.

The rearrangement joins TRBV7-2 to TRBJ1-2; TCRdb selects TRBD1, and the lack of DNA leaves this call unchecked. The CDR3 sequence is 14 residues long. Germline values: CDR1 SGHTA, CDR2 FQGNSA. This chain's CDR3 is CASSYLTGVYGYTF.

The chain joins TRBV20-1 to TRBJ1-2; TCRdb returns TRBD1, unconfirmable since there is no DNA. Germline values: CDR1 DFQATT, CDR2 SNEGSKA (reference sequence). The CDR3 extends over 12 amino acids. The CDR3 region is CSASGQGYGYTF.

V and J are TRBV5-1 and TRBJ2-1; the D call from TCRdb, TRBD1, cannot be confirmed without DNA. Germline CDR1 SGHRS, CDR2 YFSETQ. CDR3 length equals 16 residues. The CDR3 protein is CASSLGTGGEAGEQFF.

This chain links TRBV7-9 with TRBJ1-1; TCRdb indicates TRBD1, and absent DNA this call remains unverified. CDR3 length: 13 amino acids. In germline, CDR1 is SEHNR, CDR2 FQNEAQ (reference sequence). CDR3 sequence reads: CASSFIGDQKAFF.

V gene TRBV27 combines with J gene TRBJ2-7; the D call of TRBD1 rests on TCRdb alone, since no DNA is present to check it. Germline CDR1 MNHEY, CDR2 SMNVEV (reference sequence). The CDR3 contains 13 residues. CDR3 amino acids: CASSLTSLDKQYF.